A selection of T cell receptor beta chains follows, all from one sample in a study of control samples from healthy donors and cancer patients. TCRdb's copy holds only in-frame clones and misses some; the assay was immunoSEQ multiplex PCR. The sample holds 120,000 to 150,000 clones, approximately 93% seen once. Sequenced sample: blood. Source of these receptors: a man younger than 35 in good health. The CDR3 runs from the conserved cysteine through the conserved F or W. Fields, in order: clone size, V gene, D gene, J gene, CDR3 protein, CDR3 DNA. The D gene is left open where the match is weak. The size field is filled for only some rows; it gives once, few, many or a size class.

clone size: -
V gene: TRBV5-6
D gene: -
J gene: TRBJ1-2
CDR3 protein: CASSLGQLGYGYTF
CDR3 DNA: TGTGCCAGCAGCTTGGGACAGTTGGGTTATGGCTACACCTTC

clone size: -
V gene: TRBV6-2/TRBV6-3
D gene: -
J gene: TRBJ1-2
CDR3 protein: CASSYEGRVPGYTF
CDR3 DNA: TGTGCCAGCAGTTACGAAGGGCGGGTACCTGGCTACACCTTC

clone size: -
V gene: TRBV27
D gene: -
J gene: TRBJ2-5
CDR3 protein: CASTDQETQYF
CDR3 DNA: TGTGCCAGCACCGACCAAGAGACCCAGTACTTC

clone size: -
V gene: TRBV7-9
D gene: -
J gene: TRBJ2-1
CDR3 protein: CASSLNSYNEQFF
CDR3 DNA: TGTGCCAGCAGCTTGAACAGTTACAATGAGCAGTTCTTC

clone size: -
V gene: TRBV5-6
D gene: TRBD2
J gene: TRBJ2-2
CDR3 protein: CASTPGLAGVGNTGELFF
CDR3 DNA: TGTGCCAGCACCCCGGGACTAGCGGGAGTGGGAAACACCGGGGAGCTGTTTTTT

clone size: -
V gene: TRBV30
D gene: -
J gene: TRBJ1-3
CDR3 protein: CAWSRVGTSGNTIYF
CDR3 DNA: TGTGCCTGGAGTCGGGTCGGAACCTCTGGAAACACCATATATTTT

clone size: few
V gene: TRBV19
D gene: TRBD1
J gene: TRBJ1-2
CDR3 protein: CASSMGVAGGEFSLF
CDR3 DNA: TGTGCCAGTAGTATGGGAGTCGCAGGGGGCGAATTCTCTCTCTTC

clone size: -
V gene: TRBV5-1
D gene: -
J gene: TRBJ1-1
CDR3 protein: CASSLKSNTEAFF
CDR3 DNA: TGCGCCAGCAGCTTGAAGTCCAACACTGAAGCTTTCTTT

clone size: -
V gene: TRBV7-2
D gene: -
J gene: TRBJ2-1
CDR3 protein: CASSSTGYSYNEQFF
CDR3 DNA: TGTGCCAGCAGCTCGACAGGATACTCCTACAATGAGCAGTTCTTC

clone size: -
V gene: TRBV5-1
D gene: -
J gene: TRBJ1-2
CDR3 protein: CASSQGSNYGYTF
CDR3 DNA: TGCGCCAGCAGTCAAGGATCCAACTATGGCTACACCTTC

clone size: -
V gene: TRBV9
D gene: -
J gene: TRBJ1-2
CDR3 protein: CASSGTVNYGYTF
CDR3 DNA: TGTGCCAGCAGCGGGACAGTTAACTATGGCTACACCTTC

clone size: once
V gene: TRBV5-8
D gene: -
J gene: TRBJ1-2
CDR3 protein: CASSHTAYLNYGYTF
CDR3 DNA: TGTGCCAGCAGCCATACAGCATACCTGAACTATGGCTACACCTTC

clone size: -
V gene: TRBV6-5
D gene: -
J gene: TRBJ1-2
CDR3 protein: CASSYSAGHDGYTF
CDR3 DNA: TGTGCCAGCAGTTACTCGGCAGGGCATGATGGCTACACCTTC

clone size: -
V gene: TRBV10-3
D gene: -
J gene: TRBJ1-1
CDR3 protein: CAISAGTHTLDTEAFF
CDR3 DNA: TGTGCCATCAGTGCCGGGACTCATACCTTGGACACTGAAGCTTTCTTT

clone size: -
V gene: TRBV3-1/TRBV3-2
D gene: -
J gene: TRBJ1-3
CDR3 protein: CASRHSSGNTIYF
CDR3 DNA: TGTGCCAGCAGACACAGCTCTGGAAACACCATATATTTT

clone size: -
V gene: TRBV5-4
D gene: TRBD1
J gene: TRBJ2-1
CDR3 protein: CASSGPGTGLNNEQFF
CDR3 DNA: TGTGCCAGCAGCGGTCCCGGGACAGGGCTAAACAATGAGCAGTTCTTC

clone size: once
V gene: TRBV5-1
D gene: -
J gene: TRBJ2-7
CDR3 protein: CASSLEKGREQYF
CDR3 DNA: TGCGCCAGCAGCTTGGAAAAGGGACGCGAGCAGTACTTC